These 27 T cell receptor beta chains were sequenced from one sample in a study of graft-versus-host responses after intestinal transplantation. Assay: immunoSEQ multiplex PCR; the TCRdb copy retains only in-frame clones and omits some. The table records tens of thousands of clones, roughly 90% of them present only once. Their target antigens are unknown. Sample: unstimulated CD8+ T cells sorted from spleen or lymph node cells, taken before intestinal transplant. The source is a human donor who received an intestinal transplant.

The genes are TRBV28 and TRBJ2-5, with D perhaps matching TRBD2 (6 bases). The V and J ends lost 3 bases and 5 bases respectively, with 22 bases between them. CDR1 is MDHEN, CDR2 SYDVKM, per germline. The length of the CDR3 is 17 residues. This chain's CDR3 is CASSFSPGDYEWETQYF. CDR3 in DNA: TGTGCCAGCAGTTTTTCACCGGGAGACTATGAGTGGGAGACCCAGTACTTC.

The sample holds a few counts of this clone. The chain uses TRBV7-9 and TRBJ2-3, with a weak D call TRBD2 (5 bases). Trimming left V 2 bases short and J 6 bases short, with 9 bases between. Germline V gene sequence: CDR1 SEHNR, CDR2 FQNEAQ (reference sequence). CDR3 size: 13 residues. CDR3 amino acids: CASSLSPGDTQYF. For the CDR3, the DNA is TGTGCCAGCAGCTTAAGTCCGGGGGATACGCAGTATTTT.

This chain uses TRBV6-1 with TRBJ2-5; D perhaps matches TRBD2 (5 bases). The germline V gene encodes CDR1 MNHNS and CDR2 SASEGT. The CDR3 is 16 amino acids. V was trimmed by 2 bases and J by 6 bases, leaving 19 bases between them. DNA for the CDR3: TGTGCCAGCAGTGAAAACGGAGGTGGTAACTTAAAGACCCAGTACTTC. Its translation is CASSENGGGNLKTQYF.

The chain joins TRBV5-6 to TRBJ2-3, with 8 bases matching TRBD1. Germline CDR1 is SGHDT and CDR2 is YYEEEE. CDR3 length: 14 residues. J was trimmed by 3 bases and V by 2 bases; bases with no gene match: 2. CDR3 DNA sequence: TGTGCCAGCAGCTTCGGACAGGGAACAGATACGCAGTATTTT. This translates into CASSFGQGTDTQYF.

The V call is TRBV15, the J call TRBJ2-7, with 7 bases identical to TRBD1. With 3 bases clipped from V and 6 bases from J, the junction kept 2 bases outside the gene matches. The CDR3 consists of 12 residues. The germline V gene encodes CDR1 LNHNV and CDR2 YYDKDF (reference sequence). CDR3 in DNA: TGTGCCACCAGCAGCGGGACAGCCGAGCAGTACTTC. This gives the protein CATSSGTAEQYF.

The chain links TRBV19 to TRBJ1-5; 7 bases align to TRBD1. The V segment lost 6 bases and the J segment 0 bases; nucleotides outside the gene matches: 5. CDR3 length: 15 residues. Germline CDR1 is LNHDA and CDR2 is SQIVND (reference sequence). The CDR3 DNA is TGTGCCAGTAGGGGACAGCACTATAGCAATCAGCCCCAGCATTTT. Translation gives CASRGQHYSNQPQHF.

CDR3 region: CAISARQGARGGYTF. In nucleotides, the CDR3 is TGTGCCATCAGTGCCCGACAGGGGGCGCGTGGTGGCTACACCTTC. V and J are TRBV10-3 and TRBJ1-2; 10 bases line up with TRBD1. This CDR3 is built from 15 residues. V was clipped by 4 bases and J by 7 bases; unmatched bases: 9. Per the germline V gene, CDR1 is ENHRY and CDR2 is SYGVKD.

This chain links TRBV30 with TRBJ2-7; TRBD2 matches at 7 bases. The ends lost 5 bases at V and 6 bases at J; junction bases unmatched: 10. The germline V gene encodes CDR1 GTSNPN and CDR2 SVGIG (reference sequence). This CDR3 region has 13 residues. CDR3 loop: CAWSRGDSSEQYF. As DNA, the CDR3 is TGTGCCTGGTCCCGGGGGGATAGTAGCGAGCAGTACTTC.

This chain joins TRBV28 and TRBJ2-2; a possible D gene is TRBD1 (5 bases). V was pared by 6 bases and J by 5 bases, with 13 bases between. Germline CDR1 is MDHEN and CDR2 is SYDVKM. This CDR3 comprises 14 residues. The CDR3, as DNA: TGTGCCAGCAGACCACCGACAGAGACCGGGGAGCTGTTTTTT. This gives the protein CASRPPTETGELFF.

This clone was picked up many times. The CDR3 reads CASSLANLGGGEAFF. For the CDR3, the DNA is TGTGCCAGCAGCTTAGCGAATCTGGGAGGAGGTGAAGCTTTCTTT. This chain uses TRBV7-6 with TRBJ1-1; D remains ambiguous. Germline loops: CDR1 SGHVS, CDR2 FNYEAQ. CDR3 length equals 15 residues. V shed 0 bases and J shed 7 bases, with 15 bases lying between them.

The chain couples TRBV7-3 to TRBJ1-6; TRBD1 matches at 7 bases. Germline V gene sequence: CDR1 SGHTA, CDR2 FQGTGA. Trimming took 3 bases from V and 0 from J; bases not matched to a gene: 5. The CDR3 is made up of 17 amino acids. CDR3 in DNA: TGTGCCAGCAGCTTGAGGGGGCGAAGCTCCTATAATTCACCCCTCCACTTT. Its translation: CASSLRGRSSYNSPLHF.

The genes are TRBV14 and TRBJ2-1, with 10 bases matching TRBD1. The junction had 9 bases not matched to a gene; V was cut back by 0 bases and J by 7 bases. The CDR3 covers 17 residues. The germline CDR1 and CDR2 sequences are SGHDN and FVKESK. The CDR3, as DNA: TGTGCCAGCAGCCAAGACGGGACAGGGGCCGTGTCTAATGAGCAGTTCTTC. Protein product: CASSQDGTGAVSNEQFF.

The chain recombines TRBV18 with TRBJ1-4; possible D gene TRBD1, 6 bases. Per germline, CDR1 KGHSH and CDR2 LQKENI. Trimming cost V 3 bases and J 4 bases, with 12 bases left between them. The CDR3 has 15 residues. The CDR3 coding sequence is TGTGCCAGCTCACCCCCGCAGGGGATTAATGAAAAACTGTTTTTT. This codes for CASSPPQGINEKLFF.

The sample holds one count of this clone. The CDR3 coding sequence is TGCGCCAGCAGTGAGTACGTAGCGGGAGGAGTGACAGATACGCAGTATTTT. Protein: CASSEYVAGGVTDTQYF. This chain joins TRBV10-1 and TRBJ2-3; TRBD2 matches at 10 bases. The CDR3 loop spans 17 amino acids. V lost 1 base to trimming and J lost 3 bases; unmatched junction nucleotides: 7. Germline V gene lookup returns CDR1 WNHNN and CDR2 SYGVQD (reference sequence).

This clone was counted once. This chain joins TRBV2 and TRBJ2-1, with 9 bases fitting TRBD2. The CDR3 is 15 amino acids. Losses at the gene ends were 4 bases for V and 5 bases for J; bases not matched to a gene: 6. Germline lookup yields CDR1 SNHLY and CDR2 FYNNEI. This CDR3 is CASSVIAGAHNEQFF. CDR3 DNA sequence: TGTGCCAGCAGTGTTATAGCGGGAGCCCACAATGAGCAGTTCTTC.

The J gene is TRBJ2-1, the V gene TRBV13; D unclear. The V gene's germline CDR1 is PRHDT and CDR2 FYEKMQ (reference sequence). Trimming took 2 bases from V and 8 from J, leaving 7 bases between them. The CDR3 extends over 12 amino acids. CDR3 nucleotide sequence: TGTGCCAGCAGCTTATCGCCGGATGAGCAGTTCTTC. Protein sequence: CASSLSPDEQFF.

The chain links TRBV7-2 to TRBJ2-7; a weak D match, TRBD1 (5 bases). CDR1 is SGHTA, CDR2 FQGNSA, per germline. CDR3 length: 14 residues. The germline V and J ends were trimmed by 1 base and 2 bases, with 9 bases remaining between them. The CDR3 is CASSLDPGTYEQYF. The CDR3 DNA follows: TGTGCCAGCAGCTTAGATCCAGGGACCTACGAGCAGTACTTC.

The chain couples TRBV7-8 to TRBJ2-7; 7 bases agree with TRBD2. The CDR3 sequence is 14 residues long. The germline V gene has CDR1 SGHVS and CDR2 FQNEAQ. The ends lost 1 base at V and 2 bases at J; junction bases unmatched: 2. CDR3 sequence reads: CASSLERGTYEQYF. Written as DNA, the CDR3 is TGTGCCAGCAGCTTAGAGCGGGGCACCTACGAGCAGTACTTC.

This rearrangement joins TRBV27 to TRBJ2-1; a possible D gene is TRBD2 (6 bases). V gave up 7 bases and J gave up 3 bases, with 28 bases separating them. The CDR3 totals 19 residues. Germline CDR1 and CDR2: MNHEY and SMNVEV (reference sequence). The CDR3 sequence: CASNTYGTSRYGDYNEQFF. The CDR3 region has the DNA TGTGCCAGCAATACGTACGGTACTAGCAGGTACGGAGACTACAATGAGCAGTTCTTC.

The chain carries TRBV5-1 and TRBJ2-1; a possible D gene is TRBD1 (6 bases). Trimming took off 4 bases at V and 3 bases at J, with 8 bases between the two ends. Germline V gene sequence: CDR1 SGHRS, CDR2 YFSETQ. The CDR3 has 13 residues. This CDR3 is CASSLDSYNEQFF. Written as DNA, the CDR3 is TGCGCCAGCAGCCTGGACAGCTACAATGAGCAGTTCTTC.

This chain connects TRBV5-4 to TRBJ1-1; 8 nucleotides match TRBD1. The ends lost 4 bases at V and 4 bases at J; junction bases unmatched: 12. Germline V lookup: CDR1 SGHNT, CDR2 YYREEE (reference sequence). The CDR3 covers 16 residues. This chain's CDR3 is CASSEGVAGGRTEAFF. Here the CDR3 DNA reads TGTGCCAGCAGCGAAGGCGTGGCAGGGGGCCGCACTGAAGCTTTCTTT.

The rearrangement uses TRBV6-1 and TRBJ2-7; 7 bases align to TRBD2. With V trimmed by 8 bases and J by 2 bases, 6 bases remained unmatched. The germline V gene has CDR1 MNHNS and CDR2 SASEGT. The CDR3 loop spans 13 amino acids. The CDR3 DNA is TGTGCCAGCGGGGCGGGAGATCCCTACGAGCAGTACTTC. Translated: CASGAGDPYEQYF.

The V gene is TRBV19, the J gene TRBJ2-3; 7 bases agree with TRBD1. V was pared by 6 bases and J by 2 bases, with 8 bases of the junction left unmatched. This CDR3 contains 15 residues. The germline V gene has CDR1 LNHDA and CDR2 SQIVND (reference sequence). The CDR3 reads CASSSLQGNTDTQYF. DNA for the CDR3: TGTGCCAGTAGCTCCTTACAGGGGAACACAGATACGCAGTATTTT.

J is TRBJ2-2 and V is TRBV4-1; 14 nucleotides line up with TRBD2. Germline-derived CDR1 and CDR2 are MGHRA and YSYEKL. The CDR3 runs to 17 residues. The ends lost 6 bases at V and 4 bases at J; junction bases unmatched: 7. For the CDR3, the DNA is TGCGCCAGCAGTCCCGGGACTAGCGGGAGATCCACCGGGGAGCTGTTTTTT. This gives the protein CASSPGTSGRSTGELFF.

CDR3 sequence reads: CASSLFRDSPYEQYF. In DNA form, the CDR3 reads TGTGCCAGCAGTTTATTTAGGGACAGCCCCTACGAGCAGTACTTC. The chain combines TRBV28 with TRBJ2-7; 7 nucleotides match TRBD1. CDR3 length equals 15 residues. Germline V CDR1 and CDR2: MDHEN, SYDVKM. The V and J ends lost 1 base and 2 bases, in that order; junction bases with no gene match: 5.

A word on this clone: One end of the junction varies from germline; a read error may be responsible. The chain uses TRBV6-4 and TRBJ2-1; 10 nucleotides match TRBD2. This CDR3 spans 15 amino acids. Germline CDR1 reads MRHNA; CDR2 reads SNTAGT. CDR3 region: CASSYSGTSDNEQFF. DNA of the CDR3: TGTGCCAGCAGTTACTCCGGGACTAGCGACAATGAGCAGTTCTTC.

The chain uses TRBV4-2 and TRBJ2-2, with 7 bases that match TRBD2. Trimming removed 1 base from V and 6 bases from J; junction bases left unmatched: 5. Germline values: CDR1 LGHNA, CDR2 YNFKEQ. This CDR3 has 15 residues. The CDR3 loop reads CASSQGSGDAGELFF. The CDR3, as DNA: TGTGCCAGCAGCCAAGGAAGCGGGGATGCCGGGGAGCTGTTTTTT.